This T cell receptor (beta chain) stems from a study of T cell responses to AZD1222 COVID-19 vaccine. Data came from immunoSEQ multiplex PCR; TCRdb stores just in-frame clones and leaves some out. The data show 120,000 or so clones, around 83% seen once. Trimming took off 5 bases at V and 4 bases at J, with 11 bases between the two ends. The CDR3 has 13 amino acids. The germline V gene has CDR1 WSHSY and CDR2 SAAADI. Points from the study as a whole: Reports indicate that nearly half of spike-specific TCRs are directed at unmutated variant regions. A rise in Spike-specific TCR breadth and depth followed two AZD1222 doses.

As for this clone: Its antigen is unknown.

The gene calls are TRBV10-2 and TRBJ1-1; no firm D call. The receptor's source is an adult who received the AZD1222 COVID-19 vaccine. Sample: peripheral blood, taken 28 days after the second AZD1222 dose. CDR3 DNA sequence: TGCGCCAGCAGTTTCAGCGAACCCACTGAAGCTTTCTTT. Amino acid sequence: CASSFSEPTEAFF.